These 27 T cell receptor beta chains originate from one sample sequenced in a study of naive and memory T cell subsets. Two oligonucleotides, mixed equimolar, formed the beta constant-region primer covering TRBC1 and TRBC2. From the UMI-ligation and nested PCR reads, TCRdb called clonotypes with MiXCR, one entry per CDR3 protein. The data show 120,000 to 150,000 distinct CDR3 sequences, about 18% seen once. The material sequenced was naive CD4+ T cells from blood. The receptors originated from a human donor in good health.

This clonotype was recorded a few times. The DNA of the CDR3 is TGTGCCAGCAGGCCCGGGACCGATAATGAAAAACTGTTTTTT. Translation: CASRPGTDNEKLFF. The rearrangement joins TRBV6-2 or TRBV6-3 to TRBJ1-4; a possible D gene is TRBD1 (5 bases). Germline CDR1 MNHEY, CDR2 SVGEGT. The CDR3 consists of 14 residues. With 6 bases removed from V and 4 bases from J, the gap between germline ends came to 12 bases.

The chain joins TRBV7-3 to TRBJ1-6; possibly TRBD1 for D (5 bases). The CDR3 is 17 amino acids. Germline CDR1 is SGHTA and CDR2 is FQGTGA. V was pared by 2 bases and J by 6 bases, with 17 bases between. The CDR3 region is CASSLGGVHSGNSPLHF. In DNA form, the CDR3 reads TGTGCCAGCAGCTTAGGGGGGGTCCACTCGGGTAATTCACCCCTCCACTTT.

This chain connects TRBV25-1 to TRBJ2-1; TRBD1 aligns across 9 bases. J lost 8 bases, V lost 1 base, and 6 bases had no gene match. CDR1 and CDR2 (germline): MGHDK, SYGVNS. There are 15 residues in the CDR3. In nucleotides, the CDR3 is TGTGCCAGCAGTGAATTTATGGGACAGGGCCATGAGCAGTTCTTC. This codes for CASSEFMGQGHEQFF.

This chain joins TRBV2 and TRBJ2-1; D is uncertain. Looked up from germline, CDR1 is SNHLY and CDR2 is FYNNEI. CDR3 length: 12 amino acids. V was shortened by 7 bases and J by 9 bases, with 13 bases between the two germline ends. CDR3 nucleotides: TGTGCCAGCACCCTGACACGTGGTGAGCAGTTCTTC. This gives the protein CASTLTRGEQFF.

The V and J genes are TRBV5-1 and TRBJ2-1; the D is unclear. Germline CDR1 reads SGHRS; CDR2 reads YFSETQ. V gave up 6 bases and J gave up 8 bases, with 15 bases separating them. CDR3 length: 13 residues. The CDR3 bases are TGCGCCAGCAACCCTGCGACCCACGATGAGCAGTTCTTC. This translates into CASNPATHDEQFF.

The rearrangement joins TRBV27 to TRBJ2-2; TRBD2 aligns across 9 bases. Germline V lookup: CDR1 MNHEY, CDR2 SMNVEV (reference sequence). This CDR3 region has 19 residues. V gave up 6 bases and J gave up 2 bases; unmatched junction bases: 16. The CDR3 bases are TGTGCCAGCAGCCGCCCTTTTATGGCTAGCGGGAAAAACACCGGGGAGCTGTTTTTT. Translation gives CASSRPFMASGKNTGELFF.

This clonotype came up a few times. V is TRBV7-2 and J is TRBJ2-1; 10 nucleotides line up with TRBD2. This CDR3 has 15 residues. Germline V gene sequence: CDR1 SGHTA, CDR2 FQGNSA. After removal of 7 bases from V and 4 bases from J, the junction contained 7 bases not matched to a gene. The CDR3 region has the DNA TGTGCCAGCAAAAGCGGACTAGCGGAGTACAATGAGCAGTTCTTC. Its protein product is CASKSGLAEYNEQFF.

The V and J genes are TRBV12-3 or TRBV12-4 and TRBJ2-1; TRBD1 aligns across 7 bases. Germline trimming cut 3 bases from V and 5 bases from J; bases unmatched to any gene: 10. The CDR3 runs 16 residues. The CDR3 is CASSLFLGGQNNEQFF. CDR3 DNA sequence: TGTGCCAGCAGTTTGTTTTTAGGGGGACAGAACAATGAGCAGTTCTTC.

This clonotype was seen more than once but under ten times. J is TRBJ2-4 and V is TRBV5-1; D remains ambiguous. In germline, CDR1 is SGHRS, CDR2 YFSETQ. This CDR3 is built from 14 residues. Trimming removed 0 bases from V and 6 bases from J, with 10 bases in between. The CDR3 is CASSLGTDLNIQYF. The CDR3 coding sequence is TGCGCCAGCAGCTTGGGGACGGATTTAAACATTCAGTACTTC.

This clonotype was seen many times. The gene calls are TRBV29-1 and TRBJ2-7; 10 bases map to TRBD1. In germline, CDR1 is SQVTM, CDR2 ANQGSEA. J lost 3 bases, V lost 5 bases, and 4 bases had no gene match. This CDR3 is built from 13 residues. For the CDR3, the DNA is TGCAGCGTTCTCGGACAGGGGGACTACGAGCAGTACTTC. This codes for CSVLGQGDYEQYF.

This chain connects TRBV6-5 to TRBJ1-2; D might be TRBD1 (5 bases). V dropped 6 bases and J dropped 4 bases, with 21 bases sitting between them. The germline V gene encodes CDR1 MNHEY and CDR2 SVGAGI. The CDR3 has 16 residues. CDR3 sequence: CASSPNIGAGGYGYTF. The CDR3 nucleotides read TGTGCCAGCAGCCCTAATATCGGGGCAGGCGGCTATGGCTACACCTTC.

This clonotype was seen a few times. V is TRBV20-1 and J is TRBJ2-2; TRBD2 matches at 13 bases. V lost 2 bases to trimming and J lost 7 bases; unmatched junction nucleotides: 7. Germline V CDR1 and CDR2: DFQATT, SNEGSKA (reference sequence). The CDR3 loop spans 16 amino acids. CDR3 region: CSARPGLAGVFGELFF. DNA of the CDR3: TGCAGTGCTAGACCCGGACTAGCGGGAGTATTCGGGGAGCTGTTTTTT.

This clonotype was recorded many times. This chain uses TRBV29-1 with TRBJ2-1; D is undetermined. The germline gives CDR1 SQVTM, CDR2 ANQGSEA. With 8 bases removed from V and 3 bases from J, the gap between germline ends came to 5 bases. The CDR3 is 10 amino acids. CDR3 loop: CSTFYNEQFF. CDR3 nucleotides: TGCAGCACCTTCTACAATGAGCAGTTCTTC.

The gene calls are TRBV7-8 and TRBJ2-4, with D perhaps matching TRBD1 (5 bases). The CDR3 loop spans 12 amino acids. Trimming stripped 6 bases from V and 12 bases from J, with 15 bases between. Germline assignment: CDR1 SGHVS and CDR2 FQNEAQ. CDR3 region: CASRGHGSNQYF. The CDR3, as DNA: TGTGCCAGCAGGGGGCACGGATCTAATCAGTACTTC.

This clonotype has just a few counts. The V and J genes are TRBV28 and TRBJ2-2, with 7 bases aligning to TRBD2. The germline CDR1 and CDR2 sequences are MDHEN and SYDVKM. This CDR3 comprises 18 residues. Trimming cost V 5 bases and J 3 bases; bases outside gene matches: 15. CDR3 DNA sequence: TGTGCCAGCAGTCCTAGTAAATGGCGGGAGCCACACACCGGGGAGCTGTTTTTT. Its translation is CASSPSKWREPHTGELFF.

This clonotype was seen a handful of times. The CDR3 loop reads CASSLRGGTNTGELFF. CDR3 coding DNA: TGCGCCAGCAGCTTGAGAGGCGGGACGAACACCGGGGAGCTGTTTTTT. The chain couples TRBV5-1 to TRBJ2-2; perhaps TRBD2 as D (6 bases). In germline, CDR1 is SGHRS, CDR2 YFSETQ. V was trimmed by 1 base and J by 0 bases, leaving 10 bases between them. The CDR3 contains 16 residues.

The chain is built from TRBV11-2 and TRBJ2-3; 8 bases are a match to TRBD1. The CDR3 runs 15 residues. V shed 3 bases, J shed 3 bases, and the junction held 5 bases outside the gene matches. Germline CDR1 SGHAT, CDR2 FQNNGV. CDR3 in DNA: TGTGCCAGCAGCTTTAATCAGGGGGCTACAGATACGCAGTATTTT. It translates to CASSFNQGATDTQYF. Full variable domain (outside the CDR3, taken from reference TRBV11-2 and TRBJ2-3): EAGVAQSPRYKIIEKRQSVAFWCNPISGHATLYWYQQILGQGPKLLIQFQNNGVVDDSQLPKDRFSAERLKGVDSTLKIQPAKLEDSAVYLCASSFNQGATDTQYFGPGTRLTVL.

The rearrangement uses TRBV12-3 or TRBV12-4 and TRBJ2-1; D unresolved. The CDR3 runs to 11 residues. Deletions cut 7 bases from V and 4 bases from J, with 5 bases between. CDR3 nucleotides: TGTGCCAGCATGGCTTACAATGAGCAGTTCTTC. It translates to CASMAYNEQFF.

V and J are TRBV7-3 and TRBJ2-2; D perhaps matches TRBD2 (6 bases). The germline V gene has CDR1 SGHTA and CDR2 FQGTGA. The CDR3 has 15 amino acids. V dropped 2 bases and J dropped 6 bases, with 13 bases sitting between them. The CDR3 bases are TGTGCCAGCAGCTTACGGGGACTCTCCCCCGGGGAGCTGTTTTTT. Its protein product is CASSLRGLSPGELFF.

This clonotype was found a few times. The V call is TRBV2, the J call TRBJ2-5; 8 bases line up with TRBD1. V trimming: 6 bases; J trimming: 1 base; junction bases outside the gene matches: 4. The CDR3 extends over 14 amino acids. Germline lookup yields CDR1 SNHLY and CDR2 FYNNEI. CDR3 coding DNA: TGTGCCAGCAGATGGGGGACAGGCCAAGAGACCCAGTACTTC. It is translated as CASRWGTGQETQYF.

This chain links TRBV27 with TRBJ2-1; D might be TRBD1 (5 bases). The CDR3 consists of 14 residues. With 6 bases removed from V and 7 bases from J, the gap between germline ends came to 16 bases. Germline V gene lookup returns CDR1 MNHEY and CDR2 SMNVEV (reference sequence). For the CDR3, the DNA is TGTGCCAGCAGCGAGGCGCAGGGTAGAAATGAGCAGTTCTTC. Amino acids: CASSEAQGRNEQFF.

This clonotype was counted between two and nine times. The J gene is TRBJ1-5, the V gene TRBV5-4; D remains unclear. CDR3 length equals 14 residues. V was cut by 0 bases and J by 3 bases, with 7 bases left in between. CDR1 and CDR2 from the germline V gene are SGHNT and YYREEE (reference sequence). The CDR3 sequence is CASSLDGFNQPQHF. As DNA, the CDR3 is TGTGCCAGCAGCTTGGATGGATTCAATCAGCCCCAGCATTTT.

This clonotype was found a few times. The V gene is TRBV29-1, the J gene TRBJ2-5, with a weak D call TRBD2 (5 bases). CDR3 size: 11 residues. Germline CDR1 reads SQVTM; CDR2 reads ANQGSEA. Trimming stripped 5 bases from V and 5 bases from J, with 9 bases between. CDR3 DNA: TGCAGCGTTCTCGGGATCGAGACCCAGTACTTC. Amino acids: CSVLGIETQYF.

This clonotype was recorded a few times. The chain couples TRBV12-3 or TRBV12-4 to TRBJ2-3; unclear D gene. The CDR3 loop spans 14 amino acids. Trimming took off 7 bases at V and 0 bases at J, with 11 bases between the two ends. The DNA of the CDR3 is TGTGCCAGCATCAAGGACCTTAGCACAGATACGCAGTATTTT. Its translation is CASIKDLSTDTQYF.

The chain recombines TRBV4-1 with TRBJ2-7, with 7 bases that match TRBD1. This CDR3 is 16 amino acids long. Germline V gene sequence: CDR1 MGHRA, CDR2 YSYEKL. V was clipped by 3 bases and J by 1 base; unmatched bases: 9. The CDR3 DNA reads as TGCGCCAGCAGCCAGTCACGGTCGACAGGGTCCTACGAGCAGTACTTC. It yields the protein CASSQSRSTGSYEQYF.

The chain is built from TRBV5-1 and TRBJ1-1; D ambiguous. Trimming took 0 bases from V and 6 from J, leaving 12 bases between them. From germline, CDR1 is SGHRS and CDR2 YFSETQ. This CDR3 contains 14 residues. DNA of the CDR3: TGCGCCAGCAGCTTGGGGGGTGTTAAACCTGAAGCTTTCTTT. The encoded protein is CASSLGGVKPEAFF.

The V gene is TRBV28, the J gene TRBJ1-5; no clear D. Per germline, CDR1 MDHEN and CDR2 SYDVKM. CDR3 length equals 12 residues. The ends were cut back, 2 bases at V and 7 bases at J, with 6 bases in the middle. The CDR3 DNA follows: TGTGCCAGCAGTTTAATTTGGCAGCCCCAGCATTTT. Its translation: CASSLIWQPQHF.